These 31 T cell receptor beta chains share one sample of origin, sequenced in a study of blood T cell repertoires in COVID-19. Assay used: immunoSEQ multiplex PCR; TCRdb lists only in-frame clones, some missing. The sample lists some 160,000 clones; more than 75% were seen once. The sequenced sample consisted of peripheral blood. The receptors stem from a man aged 45-65 years who had recovered from COVID-19.

This chain links TRBV18 with TRBJ1-1; a weak D match, TRBD1 (5 bases). The V end lost 8 bases, the J end lost 1 base, and 11 bases lay between the germline ends. This CDR3 has 13 residues. Germline V lookup: CDR1 KGHSH, CDR2 LQKENI. The CDR3, as DNA: TGTGCCAGCCTCACCGGACAGAACACTGAAGCTTTCTTT. Protein: CASLTGQNTEAFF.

This chain uses TRBV28 with TRBJ1-1; D is ambiguous. CDR1 is MDHEN, CDR2 SYDVKM, per germline. The CDR3 is made up of 11 amino acids. The CDR3, as DNA: TGTGGTTCGAAAGCCTACACTGAAGCTTTCTTT. It specifies CGSKAYTEAFF.

The chain employs TRBV2 and TRBJ1-1; TRBD1 might be the D (6 bases). V lost 5 bases and J 5 bases, leaving 18 bases between the germline ends. CDR1 and CDR2 (germline): SNHLY, FYNNEI. This CDR3 spans 15 amino acids. The CDR3 DNA sequence: TGTGCCAGCAGTCGAACAGGGAGCCTAAATACTGAAGCTTTCTTT. This codes for CASSRTGSLNTEAFF.

This rearrangement joins TRBV6-5 to TRBJ2-2; tentative D call: TRBD2 (6 bases). V lost 7 bases to trimming and J lost 1 base, with 13 bases between them. The CDR3 spans 15 residues. CDR1 is MNHEY, CDR2 SVGAGI, per germline. The CDR3 DNA reads as TGTGCCAGCACCAACGGGGGTCGGAACACCGGGGAGCTGTTTTTT. The encoded protein is CASTNGGRNTGELFF.

This clone was counted between two and nine times. The J gene is TRBJ2-7, the V gene TRBV7-3; TRBD2 matches 9 bases. Germline CDR1 reads SGHTA; CDR2 reads FQGTGA. The CDR3 is 13 residues long. The V gene end was trimmed by 5 bases and the J gene end by 7 bases; junction bases not matched to a gene: 6. For the CDR3, the DNA is TGTGCCAGCAGCCTTAGCGGGGGATGGGAGCAGTACTTC. It encodes CASSLSGGWEQYF.

This chain links TRBV30 with TRBJ2-5; maybe TRBD2 (7 bases). Germline lookup yields CDR1 GTSNPN and CDR2 SVGIG (reference sequence). The CDR3 totals 13 residues. V was pared by 6 bases and J by 4 bases, with 15 bases between. The CDR3 region has the DNA TGTGCCTGCAAAGGGGGGGGCGGAGAGACCCAGTACTTC. Translation: CACKGGGGETQYF.

The chain is built from TRBV28 and TRBJ2-1, with D perhaps matching TRBD1 (7 bases). The CDR3 runs 16 residues. V lost 7 bases to trimming and J lost 7 bases, with 23 bases between them. Germline V gene sequence: CDR1 MDHEN, CDR2 SYDVKM. CDR3 nucleotides: TGTGCCAGCACCCCCCTTGCGGGACAGCATTTTAATGAGCAGTTCTTC. It translates to CASTPLAGQHFNEQFF. The full variable domain, rest sourced from reference TRBV28 and TRBJ2-1, is DVKVTQSSRYLVKRTGEKVFLECVQDMDHENMFWYRQDPGLGLRLIYFSYDVKMKEKGDIPEGYSVSREKKERFSLILESASTNQTSMYLCASTPLAGQHFNEQFFGPGTRLTVL.

The V and J genes are TRBV27 and TRBJ1-5; D not resolved. V was shortened by 3 bases and J by 5 bases, with 11 bases between the two germline ends. The CDR3 is made up of 14 amino acids. CDR1 and CDR2 from the germline V gene are MNHEY and SMNVEV (reference sequence). This chain's CDR3 is CASSLGRKDQPQHF. The CDR3 DNA is TGTGCCAGCAGTTTGGGGAGAAAGGATCAGCCCCAGCATTTT.

The chain has TRBV6-6 and TRBJ2-2, with D possibly matching TRBD1 (6 bases). CDR3 length: 14 residues. Germline V gene sequence: CDR1 MNHNY, CDR2 SVGAGI (reference sequence). Trimming pared 5 bases from V and 6 bases from J, leaving 13 bases between. The CDR3 nucleotides read TGTGCCAGCAGTCATCGACAGGAATCCGGGGAGCTGTTTTTT. Translating it yields CASSHRQESGELFF.

The genes are TRBV7-9 and TRBJ1-5; TRBD1 matches at 8 bases. This CDR3 is built from 14 residues. Germline values: CDR1 SEHNR, CDR2 FQNEAQ (reference sequence). Trimming at V came to 4 bases and at J to 6 bases, leaving 5 bases not matched to a gene. DNA for the CDR3: TGTGCCAGCAGCTCCGGACAGGGCAGTCAGCCCCAGCATTTT. Protein sequence: CASSSGQGSQPQHF.

The chain has TRBV27 and TRBJ2-7; the match to TRBD1 covers 8 bases. The CDR3 length is 14 residues. CDR1 and CDR2 (germline): MNHEY, SMNVEV (reference sequence). V lost 6 bases and J lost 5; bases outside the gene matches: 9. The CDR3 region is CASSLDRVQDEQYF. CDR3 coding DNA: TGTGCCAGCAGCTTGGACAGGGTTCAGGACGAGCAGTACTTC.

The chain has TRBV29-1 and TRBJ1-1, with D unclear. This CDR3 has 11 amino acids. Per germline, CDR1 SQVTM and CDR2 ANQGSEA. V was pared by 8 bases and J by 7 bases, with 14 bases between. The CDR3 region has the DNA TGCAGCCCCGGTGCGGTGGGTGAAGCTTTCTTT. Amino acid sequence: CSPGAVGEAFF.

This sequence joins TRBV6-5 and TRBJ1-2; 9 nucleotides agree with TRBD1. After removal of 2 bases from V and 6 bases from J, the junction contained 1 base not matched to a gene. This CDR3 contains 13 residues. Germline CDR1 MNHEY, CDR2 SVGAGI. CDR3 in amino acids: CASSYGQGNGYTF. DNA for the CDR3: TGTGCCAGCAGTTACGGACAGGGGAATGGCTACACCTTC.

V usage is TRBV7-2 and J usage is TRBJ1-2; tentatively, D is TRBD1 (6 bases). V lost 3 bases, J lost 3 bases, and 14 bases lay in between. CDR1 and CDR2 from the germline V gene are SGHTA and FQGNSA. The CDR3 sequence is 15 residues long. The CDR3 protein is CASSLNRAWDYGYTF. The CDR3 region has the DNA TGTGCCAGCAGCTTGAACAGGGCGTGGGACTATGGCTACACCTTC.

J is TRBJ2-5 and V is TRBV9; 10 positions agree with TRBD2. V lost 3 bases, J lost 2 bases, and 19 bases stayed unmatched. This CDR3 is built from 20 residues. Germline CDR1 is SGDLS and CDR2 is YYNGEE. The CDR3 region has the DNA TGTGCCAGCAGCGCCCGGGGGCGGGCTAGCGGGAGAGGTTTGCAAGAGACCCAGTACTTC. As protein: CASSARGRASGRGLQETQYF.

The V gene is TRBV12-5, the J gene TRBJ1-5, with TRBD1 identical over 10 bases. The CDR3 is 15 residues long. Germline CDR1 LGHNT, CDR2 FRNRAP. Germline trimming cut 1 base from V and 5 bases from J; bases unmatched to any gene: 2. Here the CDR3 reads CASGLADRGHQPQHF. The CDR3 DNA follows: TGTGCTAGTGGTTTGGCAGACAGGGGGCATCAGCCCCAGCATTTT.

The V and J genes are TRBV5-4 and TRBJ2-7; 10 bases are shared with TRBD1. Germline CDR1 SGHNT, CDR2 YYREEE (reference sequence). With 5 bases clipped from V and 0 bases from J, the junction kept 5 bases outside the gene matches. This CDR3 is built from 15 residues. The CDR3 region is CASRARDRGSYEQYF. Written as DNA, the CDR3 is TGTGCCAGCAGGGCAAGGGACAGGGGCTCCTACGAGCAGTACTTC. Supplemented by reference TRBV5-4 and TRBJ2-7, the full variable domain reads ETGVTQSPTHLIKTRGQQVTLRCSSQSGHNTVSWYQQALGQGPQFIFQYYREEENGRGNFPPRFSGLQFPNYSSELNVNALELDDSALYLCASRARDRGSYEQYFGPGTRLTVT.

The V gene is TRBV21-1, the J gene TRBJ1-1. TRBV21-1 is deemed a pseudogene. The CDR3 has 17 residues. CDR3 DNA sequence: TGTGCCAGCCGAGAACATAGAAGAGGGTATATGAACACTGAAGCTTTCTTT. It encodes CASREHRRGYMNTEAFF.

The chain recombines TRBV20-1 with TRBJ2-6; D call uncertain. CDR1 DFQATT and CDR2 SNEGSKA come from the germline V gene (reference sequence). This CDR3 is built from 14 residues. Trimming stripped 3 bases from V and 4 bases from J, with 10 bases between. The CDR3 sequence is CSASTVPGANVLTF. CDR3 bases: TGCAGTGCTAGTACGGTCCCCGGGGCCAACGTCCTGACTTTC.

The chain joins TRBV19 to TRBJ2-7; D is possibly TRBD2 (5 bases). Germline CDR1 reads LNHDA; CDR2 reads SQIVND (reference sequence). V was clipped by 3 bases and J by 7 bases, with 16 bases between them. The CDR3 is 14 amino acids. The CDR3 sequence is CASSMLPGNGEQYF. The CDR3 nucleotides read TGTGCCAGTAGTATGCTACCGGGAAACGGGGAGCAGTACTTC.

The chain recombines TRBV6-5 with TRBJ1-1; D possibly corresponds to TRBD1 (6 bases). CDR3 size: 14 residues. Trimming pared 6 bases from V and 5 bases from J, leaving 16 bases between. Germline V gene data show CDR1 as MNHEY and CDR2 as SVGAGI. The CDR3 spells CASRITGLGTEAFF. The DNA of the CDR3 is TGTGCCAGCAGGATAACAGGGCTTGGGACTGAAGCTTTCTTT.

The genes are TRBV25-1 and TRBJ2-3; 10 bases are shared with TRBD2. The CDR3 contains 16 residues. Per germline, CDR1 MGHDK and CDR2 SYGVNS. Trimming took 1 base from V and 1 from J; bases not matched to a gene: 2. As DNA, the CDR3 is TGTGCCAGCAGTGAATGGCTAGCGGGGGGCACAGATACGCAGTATTTT. Amino acid sequence: CASSEWLAGGTDTQYF.

This chain connects TRBV10-3 to TRBJ1-4; 8 nucleotides match TRBD1. The V and J ends lost 2 bases and 8 bases, in that order; junction bases with no gene match: 7. This CDR3 has 15 residues. Germline assignment: CDR1 ENHRY and CDR2 SYGVKD. The CDR3 sequence is CAISEATGAGEKLFF. CDR3 in DNA: TGTGCCATCAGTGAGGCGACAGGGGCTGGGGAAAAACTGTTTTTT.

This chain links TRBV9 with TRBJ2-5; TRBD2 matches 14 bases. The J segment lost 1 base and the V segment lost 0 bases, leaving 8 bases of the junction unmatched. The germline gives CDR1 SGDLS, CDR2 YYNGEE. The CDR3 loop spans 19 amino acids. CDR3 sequence reads: CASSVDGGLAGELQETQYF. Written as DNA, the CDR3 is TGTGCCAGCAGCGTAGATGGGGGACTAGCGGGAGAGCTCCAAGAGACCCAGTACTTC. The variable domain in full, completed from reference TRBV9 and TRBJ2-5, reads DSGVTQTPKHLITATGQRVTLRCSPRSGDLSVYWYQQSLDQGLQFLIQYYNGEERAKGNILERFSAQQFPDLHSELNLSSLELGDSALYFCASSVDGGLAGELQETQYFGPGTRLLVL.

The genes are TRBV6-5 and TRBJ2-6, with a possible D match to TRBD1 (6 bases). Germline V gene sequence: CDR1 MNHEY, CDR2 SVGAGI. This CDR3 is 15 amino acids long. Trimming removed 9 bases at V and 0 bases at J, with 12 bases between. Here the CDR3 reads CASRQGPSGANVLTF. CDR3 nucleotide sequence: TGTGCCAGTCGCCAGGGGCCCTCTGGGGCCAACGTCCTGACTTTC.

The rearrangement joins TRBV19 to TRBJ1-1, with 10 bases fitting TRBD1. The length of the CDR3 is 14 residues. Germline trimming cut 9 bases from V and 2 bases from J; bases unmatched to any gene: 6. Germline V gene lookup returns CDR1 LNHDA and CDR2 SQIVND (reference sequence). This CDR3 reads CASRDRGGNTEAFF. CDR3 DNA sequence: TGTGCCAGCAGGGACAGGGGAGGTAACACTGAAGCTTTCTTT.

CDR3 DNA sequence: TGTGCCAGCAGCCCAGGGACAGGGAATGAGCAGTTCTTC. Translating it yields CASSPGTGNEQFF. The genes are TRBV7-3 and TRBJ2-1; TRBD1 agrees at 9 bases. The V and J ends lost 5 bases and 7 bases, in that order; junction bases with no gene match: 3. The CDR3 extends over 13 amino acids. Germline CDR1 reads SGHTA; CDR2 reads FQGTGA. The whole variable domain, filled in from reference TRBV7-3 and TRBJ2-1, reads GAGVSQTPSNKVTEKGKYVELRCDPISGHTALYWYRQSLGQGPEFLIYFQGTGAADDSGLPNDRFFAVRPEGSVSTLKIQRTERGDSAVYLCASSPGTGNEQFFGPGTRLTVL.

The CDR3 DNA reads TGTGCCAGCAATTTCATCCAGGGTTCTAGCGGGGAGCTGTTTTTT. Translated: CASNFIQGSSGELFF. The gene calls are TRBV2 and TRBJ2-2, with D possibly TRBD1 on 5 matching bases. The ends were cut back, 7 bases at V and 7 bases at J, with 19 bases in the middle. The CDR3 extends over 15 amino acids. Germline CDR1 is SNHLY and CDR2 is FYNNEI.

The chain carries TRBV18 and TRBJ1-2; 7 nucleotides match TRBD1. After removal of 3 bases from V and 3 bases from J, the junction contained 7 bases not matched to a gene. The CDR3 covers 15 residues. The V gene's germline CDR1 is KGHSH and CDR2 LQKENI. CDR3 nucleotides: TGTGCCAGCTCACCTAACCGGGACAGCGACTATGGCTACACCTTC. Translation: CASSPNRDSDYGYTF.

V is TRBV2 and J is TRBJ1-5, with 9 positions matching TRBD1. CDR3 length: 15 residues. Germline trimming cut 8 bases from V and 3 bases from J; bases unmatched to any gene: 8. Germline V gives CDR1 SNHLY, CDR2 FYNNEI. In DNA form, the CDR3 reads TGTGCCAGCGTCGGACAGGGGCACTCCAATCAGCCCCAGCATTTT. Translation: CASVGQGHSNQPQHF. Using reference TRBV2 and TRBJ1-5 for the parts outside the CDR3, the full variable domain is EPEVTQTPSHQVTQMGQEVILRCVPISNHLYFYWYRQILGQKVEFLVSFYNNEISEKSEIFDDQFSVERPDGSNFTLKIRSTKLEDSAMYFCASVGQGHSNQPQHFGDGTRLSIL.

This clone was picked up one time. The J gene is TRBJ2-7, the V gene TRBV7-2; D call uncertain. V was clipped by 0 bases and J by 1 base, with 10 bases between them. The CDR3 is 15 amino acids. Germline CDR1 and CDR2: SGHTA and FQGNSA. The CDR3 DNA reads TGTGCCAGCAGCTTAGCTCCAAGCAATTCCTACGAGCAGTACTTC. Its translation is CASSLAPSNSYEQYF.